This T cell receptor (beta chain) was observed in a study of response to subunit inactivated influenza vaccine. General study findings and limits: Researchers suggested that each seasonal influenza vaccination recruits few new T cells.

Notes on this clonotype: The target antigen is unknown.

TCRdb re-derived calls from the RT-PCR reads in MiXCR, one entry per CDR3 protein. The sample has 710,000 or so distinct CDR3 sequences; 15% to 18% are singletons. The CDR3 consists of 16 residues. Between the trimmed V and J ends, which lost 2 bases and 9 bases, there was a span of 23 bases. The chain is built from TRBV12-3 or TRBV12-4 and TRBJ2-7; D gene ambiguous. This clonotype was sampled from a man aged 50 to 59 who received an inactivated influenza vaccine. The source was PBMCs from blood, collected 11 to 12 days after vaccination. In nucleotides, the CDR3 is TGTGCCAGCAGTTTAAATAGAAGACACGGCCAAGTAGCGCAGTACTTC. It yields the protein CASSLNRRHGQVAQYF.